The source of this T cell receptor beta chain is a study of blood T cell repertoires in COVID-19. Trimming left V 5 bases short and J 0 bases short, with 14 bases between. The CDR3 contains 16 residues. From germline, CDR1 is MDHEN and CDR2 SYDVKM. Under the authors' procedure: Amplified reference gene primers provided the basis for estimating nucleated cell counts. Assay used: immunoSEQ multiplex PCR; TCRdb lists only in-frame clones, some missing. Clone size and the V and J calls come from that table; the DNA yielded D and trimming. The table has about 160,000 clones, about 80% seen once. The source is a woman aged 40 to 55 with COVID-19, enrolled during active disease. V gene TRBV28 combines with J gene TRBJ1-3; maybe TRBD1 (5 bases). Sequenced material: peripheral blood. The CDR3 is CASSPLDIYSGNTIYF. In DNA form, the CDR3 reads TGTGCCAGCAGTCCCCTGGACATTTACTCTGGAAACACCATATATTTT.